The following is a T cell receptor beta chain sequence with its context. The sample belongs to a study of somatic mutations in cytotoxic T cells in rheumatoid arthritis. This CDR3 comprises 16 residues. CDR1 and CDR2 from the germline V gene are SQVTM and ANQGSEA. V lost 6 bases to trimming and J lost 4 bases; unmatched junction nucleotides: 13. Isolating CD4+ and CD8+ cells involved positive magnetic bead selection on an AutoMACS. Their purity was then checked by flow cytometry. Clones were read by immunoSEQ multiplex PCR, and TCRdb kept only the in-frame ones, dropping some. The data contain approximately 13,000 clones, around 76% of them singletons.

The chain carries TRBV29-1 and TRBJ2-2; 8 bases are a match to TRBD1. The sequencing input was CD8+ T cells sorted from blood. The source of this sequence is an adult with rheumatoid arthritis. This CDR3 reads CSVPGQEGVVTGELFF. The DNA for the CDR3 is TGCAGCGTACCGGGACAGGAAGGGGTTGTCACCGGGGAGCTGTTTTTT.